This TCR beta chain was sequenced for a study of tumor-infiltrating lymphocytes in localized non-small cell lung cancer. The CDR3 totals 14 residues. Germline loops: CDR1 SQVTM, CDR2 ANQGSEA. Unmatched junction bases numbered 9, after V lost 4 bases and J lost 8 bases. Profiling relied on immunoSEQ multiplex PCR, and the TCRdb table lists in-frame clones only, not all of them. The data hold about 16,000 clones, with around two thirds observed a single time. The J gene is TRBJ2-1, the V gene TRBV29-1, with 9 bases identical to TRBD2. The sequence came from a human donor with non-small cell lung cancer. Sequences were obtained from lung tumor tissue. CDR3 in amino acids: CSVVPGLARDEQFF. For the CDR3, the DNA is TGCAGCGTTGTACCGGGACTAGCTAGGGATGAGCAGTTCTTC.